These 14 T cell receptor beta chains were sequenced from one sample in a study of T cells after yellow fever vaccination. Each CDR3 protein is one row after TCRdb ran MiXCR on the 5' RACE reads. The sample includes roughly 110,000 distinct CDR3 sequences, approximately 8.4% of them seen just once. The sequenced sample was CD8+ T cells sorted from PBMCs, obtained 45 days after the yellow fever booster vaccination. These receptors all come from a man aged 25-40 years who received the YFV17D yellow fever vaccine.

CDR3 bases: TGTGCCAGCAGTAGCGGGGCAGGGCTACCCCTCCACTTT. It specifies CASSSGAGLPLHF. The chain employs TRBV27 and TRBJ1-6, with TRBD1 as a possible D gene (5 bases). Trimming left V 5 bases short and J 12 bases short, with 14 bases between. Germline CDR1 and CDR2: MNHEY and SMNVEV (reference sequence). The CDR3 runs 13 residues.

Ten or more counts support this clonotype. This sequence joins TRBV24-1 and TRBJ2-2, with D perhaps matching TRBD1 (6 bases). V lost 3 bases, J lost 3 bases, and 19 bases lay in between. Per the germline V gene, CDR1 is KGHDR and CDR2 is SFDVKD. CDR3 length: 18 residues. The chain's CDR3 is CATSDLQTGPTDTGELFF. The DNA of the CDR3 is TGTGCCACCAGTGATCTACAGACAGGACCTACTGACACCGGGGAGCTGTTTTTT.

This clonotype was recorded a few times. The chain carries TRBV10-1 and TRBJ2-5, with 7 bases identical to TRBD1. Trimming cost V 6 bases and J 5 bases; bases outside gene matches: 6. The CDR3 is 13 amino acids. Germline loops: CDR1 WNHNN, CDR2 SYGVQD (reference sequence). This CDR3 reads CASRTGVQETQYF. The CDR3 coding sequence is TGCGCCAGCAGAACAGGGGTGCAGGAGACCCAGTACTTC.

This clonotype was found many times. The chain recombines TRBV2 with TRBJ2-6, with unresolved D. The germline V gene has CDR1 SNHLY and CDR2 FYNNEI. V lost 7 bases and J 0 bases, leaving 16 bases between the germline ends. This CDR3 comprises 17 residues. The CDR3 DNA sequence: TGTGCCAGCAACCCCCCGGTAGGGTCCTCTGGGGCCAACGTCCTGACTTTC. Amino acids: CASNPPVGSSGANVLTF.

CDR3 nucleotides: TGTGCCAGCAGTTTTGGGGAACGGGTCGCAGAGCCCCAGCATTTT. Translated: CASSFGERVAEPQHF. This chain connects TRBV12-3 or TRBV12-4 to TRBJ1-5; unclear D gene. V was pared by 3 bases and J by 8 bases, with 17 bases between. The CDR3 has 15 amino acids.

This clonotype was seen at least ten times. This chain links TRBV20-1 with TRBJ1-5, with TRBD1 identical over 11 bases. Germline values: CDR1 DFQATT, CDR2 SNEGSKA (reference sequence). The CDR3 covers 15 residues. V trimming: 1 base; J trimming: 7 bases; junction bases outside the gene matches: 6. The DNA of the CDR3 is TGCAGTGCTAGAGGGGACAGGGGGACGGGACAGCCCCAGCATTTT. As protein: CSARGDRGTGQPQHF.

The rearrangement joins TRBV6-1 to TRBJ2-5; D assignment may be TRBD1 or TRBD2 (5 bases each). Germline V lookup: CDR1 MNHNS, CDR2 SASEGT. CDR3 length: 14 residues. V lost 5 bases, J lost 2 bases, and 12 bases lay in between. The DNA of the CDR3 is TGTGCCAGCAGTAGGGACCTCGCTCAAGAGACCCAGTACTTC. Protein product: CASSRDLAQETQYF.

The gene calls are TRBV10-1 and TRBJ1-6, with 10 bases that match TRBD1. Unmatched junction bases numbered 17, after V lost 5 bases and J lost 4 bases. CDR1 WNHNN and CDR2 SYGVQD come from the germline V gene (reference sequence). CDR3 size: 20 residues. CDR3 sequence: CASSRTGGSLPSLYNSPLHF. The CDR3 DNA reads TGCGCCAGCAGTCGGACAGGGGGTTCACTTCCAAGCCTTTATAATTCACCCCTCCACTTT.

This clonotype was observed many times. V and J are TRBV9 and TRBJ2-7; D possibly corresponds to TRBD2 (6 bases). Trimming left V 0 bases short and J 5 bases short, with 9 bases between. The CDR3 is 13 residues long. CDR1 and CDR2 from the germline V gene are SGDLS and YYNGEE. In nucleotides, the CDR3 is TGTGCCAGCAGCGTAGGAGGGGAGGACGAGCAGTACTTC. This gives the protein CASSVGGEDEQYF.

The table lists this clonotype with many counts. This chain uses TRBV11-2 with TRBJ2-1, with D perhaps matching TRBD2 (5 bases). The CDR3 consists of 12 residues. Germline V CDR1 and CDR2: SGHAT, FQNNGV. The V and J ends lost 6 bases and 9 bases respectively, with 12 bases between them. CDR3 residues: CASRLGMGEQFF. In DNA, the CDR3 is TGTGCCAGCAGACTCGGGATGGGTGAGCAGTTCTTC.

At least ten counts were recorded for this clonotype. The genes are TRBV6-2 or TRBV6-3 and TRBJ2-1; no definite D call. V lost 0 bases to trimming and J lost 4 bases, with 13 bases between them. This CDR3 is 16 amino acids long. From germline, CDR1 is MNHEY and CDR2 SVGEGT. The CDR3 spells CASSYSSLSSYNEQFF. As DNA, the CDR3 is TGTGCCAGCAGTTACTCGAGCTTATCCAGTTACAATGAGCAGTTCTTC.

This clonotype was counted at least ten times. The rearrangement joins TRBV29-1 to TRBJ2-3; 14 positions agree with TRBD2. The CDR3 consists of 16 residues. J gave up 1 base and V 7 bases, and 7 bases lay outside the gene matches. Germline loops: CDR1 SQVTM, CDR2 ANQGSEA. In nucleotides, the CDR3 is TGCAGCGGGGGGACTAGCGGGAGCCTGCGCACAGATACGCAGTATTTT. This gives the protein CSGGTSGSLRTDTQYF.

The gene calls are TRBV24-1 and TRBJ2-1, with 9 bases matching TRBD1. Trimming cost V 3 bases and J 5 bases; bases outside gene matches: 7. This CDR3 has 16 amino acids. Per the germline V gene, CDR1 is KGHDR and CDR2 is SFDVKD. The CDR3, as DNA: TGTGCCACCAGTGATACTGACAGGGGGGAGCACAATGAGCAGTTCTTC. Residues: CATSDTDRGEHNEQFF.

This clonotype showed up just a few times. The chain employs TRBV11-2 and TRBJ2-3; 7 bases align to TRBD2. With V trimmed by 3 bases and J by 2 bases, 5 bases remained unmatched. The CDR3 is 15 residues long. CDR1 is SGHAT, CDR2 FQNNGV, per germline. CDR3 amino acids: CASSFGAGFTDTQYF. CDR3 DNA: TGTGCCAGCAGCTTCGGAGCGGGATTCACAGATACGCAGTATTTT.